This TCR beta chain was obtained from a study of early T cells in non-severe SARS-CoV-2 infection. Germline-derived CDR1 and CDR2 are MGHRA and YSYEKL. Between the trimmed V and J ends, which lost 2 bases and 4 bases, there was a span of 6 bases. The CDR3 spans 14 residues. This clonotype was counted at least ten times. Individual cDNA molecules received unique molecular identifiers. Each CDR3 protein is one row after TCRdb ran MiXCR on the 5' RACE reads. The sample carries 60,000 or so distinct CDR3 sequences, 10% recorded once. What was sequenced was whole blood. The sequence was collected from an adult who was a healthcare worker with PCR-confirmed SARS-CoV-2 infection or an uninfected control (not recorded which). The chain recombines TRBV4-1 with TRBJ2-6; D call uncertain. The CDR3 sequence: CASSQTRGANVLTF. The CDR3, as DNA: TGCGCCAGCAGCCAAACGAGAGGGGCCAACGTCCTGACTTTC.